These T cell receptor beta chains were read from a single sample in a study of radiotherapy plus CTLA-4 blockade in lung cancer. Libraries were prepared by immunoSEQ multiplex PCR; TCRdb keeps only in-frame clonotypes and omits some of them. The table lists tens of thousands of clones, roughly 79% of them singletons. Sequences were derived from peripheral blood, sampled from a patient treated with radiotherapy plus ipilimumab. These receptors came from a human donor with non-small cell lung cancer that progressed on radiotherapy plus ipilimumab. The CDR3 runs from the conserved cysteine through the conserved F or W. Fields, in order: clone size, J gene, D gene, V gene, CDR3 DNA, CDR3 protein. A D gene is named only where the DNA matches it firmly. The listing skips clone size in some rows; elsewhere it reads once, few, many or a size class.

size: NA; J: TRBJ2-7; D: TRBD1; V: TRBV7-9; DNA: TGTGCCAGCAGCTGGACAGGGGACGCCTACGAGCAGTACTTC; CDR3: CASSWTGDAYEQYF
size: NA; J: TRBJ2-3; D: NA; V: TRBV27; DNA: TGTGCCAGCAGTTTATCCAGCCACAAAGATACGCAGTATTTT; CDR3: CASSLSSHKDTQYF
size: NA; J: TRBJ2-6; D: NA; V: TRBV6-5; DNA: TGTGCCAGCAGTGCAACAGGCTCTGGGGCCAACGTCCTGACTTTC; CDR3: CASSATGSGANVLTF
size: NA; J: TRBJ1-2; D: NA; V: TRBV6-1; DNA: TGTGCCATCAGTGAAGGGCAAAAGGAAGGCTACACCTTC; CDR3: CAISEGQKEGYTF
size: NA; J: TRBJ1-5; D: NA; V: TRBV21-1; DNA: TGTGCCAGCAGCAAAAAGGACAGGGTGGCGTTCAATCAGCCCCAGCATTTT; CDR3: CASSKKDRVAFNQPQHF
size: NA; J: TRBJ1-2; D: TRBD1; V: TRBV5-4; DNA: TGTGCCAGCAGCTCTGGACAGGCGTTAGCTAACTATGGCTACACCTTC; CDR3: CASSSGQALANYGYTF
size: NA; J: TRBJ2-7; D: NA; V: TRBV11-1; DNA: TGTGCCAGCAGCTTAGACACGGGGACGGGTCGGCAGCAGTACTTC; CDR3: CASSLDTGTGRQQYF
size: NA; J: TRBJ2-7; D: NA; V: TRBV18; DNA: TGTGCCAGCTCACCACCCTCCCACTTCTACGAGCAGTACTTC; CDR3: CASSPPSHFYEQYF
size: NA; J: TRBJ2-2; D: NA; V: TRBV27; DNA: TGTGCCAGCAGTTTGGCTGGGGAGCTGTTTTTT; CDR3: CASSLAGELFF
size: NA; J: TRBJ2-5; D: TRBD2; V: TRBV6-1; DNA: TGTGCCAGCATGGATGGAGCGGGAGACTGGGAGACCCAGTACTTC; CDR3: CASMDGAGDWETQYF
size: NA; J: TRBJ2-3; D: TRBD1; V: TRBV7-9; DNA: TGTGCCAGCAGCCCTTCAAACCCGGGACAGGGGAGCACAGATACGCAGTATTTT; CDR3: CASSPSNPGQGSTDTQYF
size: NA; J: TRBJ2-5; D: TRBD2; V: TRBV5-6; DNA: TGTGCCAGCAGCTTGGTAGCGGGAGGGAGAGAGACCCAGTACTTC; CDR3: CASSLVAGGRETQYF
size: NA; J: TRBJ2-7; D: TRBD1; V: TRBV5-1; DNA: TGCGCCAGCAGCTTACGGACAGGTCCCCACGAGCAGTACTTC; CDR3: CASSLRTGPHEQYF
size: NA; J: TRBJ1-5; D: NA; V: TRBV18; DNA: TGTGCCAGCTCACCAGGGGACTTCGGGCCCCAGCATTTT; CDR3: CASSPGDFGPQHF
size: NA; J: TRBJ1-5; D: NA; V: TRBV30; DNA: TGTGCCTGGAGTACGGTTGTCCAAAATCAGCCCCAGCATTTT; CDR3: CAWSTVVQNQPQHF
size: NA; J: TRBJ2-3; D: NA; V: TRBV7-9; DNA: TGTGCCAGCAGCACCTGGATGGGGGGAGTCCTGACAGATACGCAGTATTTT; CDR3: CASSTWMGGVLTDTQYF
size: NA; J: TRBJ1-4; D: NA; V: TRBV2; DNA: TGTGCCAGCAGTGAAAGGGCGGTAGAAAAACTGTTTTTT; CDR3: CASSERAVEKLFF
size: NA; J: TRBJ2-2; D: NA; V: TRBV27; DNA: TGTGCCAGCGGGGGGACAAGGAACACCGGGGAGCTGTTTTTT; CDR3: CASGGTRNTGELFF
size: NA; J: TRBJ2-5; D: TRBD1; V: TRBV27; DNA: TGTGCCAGCAGTCCGCAGGGGGTAGAGACCCAGTACTTC; CDR3: CASSPQGVETQYF
size: NA; J: TRBJ1-6; D: NA; V: TRBV9; DNA: TGTGCCAGCAGCGTGCAGGGTGCCTCGGATTCACCCCTCCACTTT; CDR3: CASSVQGASDSPLHF
size: NA; J: TRBJ1-2; D: NA; V: TRBV6-5; DNA: TGTGCCAGCAGTTTTCACAGGGACTATGGCTACACCTTC; CDR3: CASSFHRDYGYTF
size: NA; J: TRBJ2-1; D: NA; V: TRBV27; DNA: TGTGCCAGCAGTTCTCTAGAGAGCGCCTACAATGAGCAGTTCTTC; CDR3: CASSSLESAYNEQFF
size: once; J: TRBJ1-5; D: NA; V: TRBV4-1; DNA: TGCGCCAGCAGCCAACAAGGATTGGGGAATCAGCCCCAGCATTTT; CDR3: CASSQQGLGNQPQHF
size: NA; J: TRBJ2-7; D: TRBD2; V: TRBV9; DNA: TGTGCCAGCAGCGTAGGGCTAGCGGGGTACGAGCAGTACTTC; CDR3: CASSVGLAGYEQYF
size: NA; J: TRBJ2-5; D: TRBD2; V: TRBV7-2; DNA: TGTGCCAGCAGCCGTAGCGGGGTGGAGACCCAGTACTTC; CDR3: CASSRSGVETQYF
size: once; J: TRBJ2-2; D: TRBD2; V: TRBV28; DNA: TGTGCCAGCAGCCGAATCTCCCTAGCGGGAGAAGCCACCGGGGAGCTGTTTTTT; CDR3: CASSRISLAGEATGELFF
size: few; J: TRBJ2-5; D: TRBD2; V: TRBV2; DNA: TGTGCCAGCAGCCGGGGGGAAGGAGAGACCCAGTACTTC; CDR3: CASSRGEGETQYF
size: few; J: TRBJ2-7; D: NA; V: TRBV5-6; DNA: TGTGCCAGCAGCTTACGACAGTCCTACGAGCAGTACTTC; CDR3: CASSLRQSYEQYF
size: NA; J: TRBJ2-2; D: NA; V: TRBV6-1; DNA: TGTGCCTACCGGGGTGTCAACACCGGGGAGCTGTTTTTT; CDR3: CAYRGVNTGELFF
size: NA; J: TRBJ1-4; D: NA; V: TRBV19; DNA: TGTGCCAGTACCCGACAGGTTAATGAAAAACTGTTTTTT; CDR3: CASTRQVNEKLFF
size: NA; J: TRBJ2-1; D: TRBD2; V: TRBV14; DNA: TGTGCCAGCAGCCAGTTAGGACTAGCGGGGGCCAATGAGCAGTTCTTC; CDR3: CASSQLGLAGANEQFF
size: NA; J: TRBJ2-7; D: NA; V: TRBV29-1; DNA: TGCAGCGTTGCAACGCCTCAGGGTTACAGCTACGAGCAGTACTTC; CDR3: CSVATPQGYSYEQYF
size: NA; J: TRBJ1-2; D: TRBD1; V: TRBV18; DNA: TGTGCCAGCTCACAAGCCGGGACAGGGGATGGCTACACCTTC; CDR3: CASSQAGTGDGYTF
size: NA; J: TRBJ2-3; D: TRBD2; V: TRBV6-5; DNA: TGTGCCAGCACCCACCAAGCGGGAGCAGATACGCAGTATTTT; CDR3: CASTHQAGADTQYF
size: NA; J: TRBJ2-5; D: TRBD2; V: TRBV7-9; DNA: TGTGCCAGCACCATACATCCGGGGGGAACCCAAGAGACCCAGTACTTC; CDR3: CASTIHPGGTQETQYF
size: NA; J: TRBJ1-5; D: NA; V: TRBV19; DNA: TGTGCCAGTAGTATAGTTGTTAGCAATCAGCCCCAGCATTTT; CDR3: CASSIVVSNQPQHF
size: NA; J: TRBJ1-2; D: NA; V: TRBV5-1; DNA: TGCGCCAGCAGCCCAGACCCACTGGGACTGCCCTATGGCTACACCTTC; CDR3: CASSPDPLGLPYGYTF
size: NA; J: TRBJ1-1; D: NA; V: TRBV7-9; DNA: TGTGCCAGCAGCTTCTCCGACACTGAAGCTTTCTTT; CDR3: CASSFSDTEAFF
size: NA; J: TRBJ2-5; D: TRBD1; V: TRBV7-6; DNA: TGTGCCAGCACCTCGGTGGGACAGGGGAGATTAGAGACCCAGTACTTC; CDR3: CASTSVGQGRLETQYF
size: NA; J: TRBJ2-2; D: TRBD2; V: TRBV14; DNA: TGTGCCAGCAGCCCGACTAGCGGGAGGGCCTCCTTGGCGGAGCTGTTTTTT; CDR3: CASSPTSGRASLAELFF
size: few; J: TRBJ1-1; D: NA; V: TRBV28; DNA: TGTGCCAGCAGTTTTCAGGGATCCGGTGAAGCTTTCTTT; CDR3: CASSFQGSGEAFF
size: once; J: TRBJ2-5; D: TRBD1; V: TRBV2; DNA: TGTGCCAGCGAAGGAAGCAGGGGGCGAGGAGAGACCCAGTACTTC; CDR3: CASEGSRGRGETQYF
size: once; J: TRBJ2-1; D: NA; V: TRBV4-2; DNA: TGTGCCAGCAGCCAAGGGGACACGGACAATGAGCAGTTCTTC; CDR3: CASSQGDTDNEQFF
size: once; J: TRBJ2-5; D: TRBD1; V: TRBV6-6; DNA: TGTGCCAGCAGTGACTTGGGACAGGGCGTCCAAGAGACCCAGTACTTC; CDR3: CASSDLGQGVQETQYF
size: NA; J: TRBJ1-1; D: NA; V: TRBV6-1; DNA: TGTGCCAGCAGTGAAGCGCGTGGGAAGACTGAAGCTTTCTTT; CDR3: CASSEARGKTEAFF
size: NA; J: TRBJ1-5; D: TRBD1; V: TRBV12-5; DNA: TGTGCTAGTGCCAGGTATTCGACAGGGGGCAGGCAGCCCCAGCATTTT; CDR3: CASARYSTGGRQPQHF
size: NA; J: TRBJ2-1; D: TRBD1; V: TRBV10-3; DNA: TGTGCCATCAGTGACCGGGACAGGGGGCACAATGAGCAGTTCTTC; CDR3: CAISDRDRGHNEQFF